These T cell receptor beta chains were read from a single sample in a study of blood T cell repertoires in COVID-19. Repertoires were generated with immunoSEQ multiplex PCR, while TCRdb's copy carries only in-frame clones and drops some. The data show 140,000 or so clones, 65% to 90% seen once. Sequenced material: peripheral blood. The source is a man aged 45 to 65 with acute or convalescent COVID-19. Both conserved end residues are part of each CDR3. A D gene is named only where the DNA matches it firmly. Not every row has a clone size; where given, it reads once, few, many or a size class.

cdr3_nt	cdr3_aa	v_call	j_call	clone_size	d_call
TGTGCCAGCAGCGTTCAGGGGGCGCGGGTCACCGGGGAGCTGTTTTTT	CASSVQGARVTGELFF	TRBV9	TRBJ2-2	-	TRBD1
TGTGCCAGCAGCTTAGAGCAGGGGACAGGGGATACGCAGTATTTT	CASSLEQGTGDTQYF	TRBV11-2	TRBJ2-3	-	TRBD1
TGTGCCAGCAGCTTAACTCCAGGCGACTATGGCTACACCTTC	CASSLTPGDYGYTF	TRBV7-8	TRBJ1-2	-	-
TGTGCCAGCAGCTTGGATTGGCCTAGCGGGGGCCATGAGCAGTTCTTC	CASSLDWPSGGHEQFF	TRBV5-8	TRBJ2-1	-	TRBD2
TGTGCCAGCAGTTGGACTCTCCAAGACGCCTTTCGCACAGATACGCAGTATTTT	CASSWTLQDAFRTDTQYF	TRBV2	TRBJ2-3	-	-
TGTGCCAGCAGCTTAGAGAGAGCCAATTCACCCCTCCACTTT	CASSLERANSPLHF	TRBV7-9	TRBJ1-6	-	-
TGTGCCAGCGCACTAGCGGGCACAGATACGCAGTATTTT	CASALAGTDTQYF	TRBV6-5	TRBJ2-3	-	TRBD2
TGTGCCAGCAGCCGTAGACGCACGGACAGTTTGAACACTGAAGCTTTCTTT	CASSRRRTDSLNTEAFF	TRBV4-2	TRBJ1-1	-	-
TGTGCCAGCAGTCCTAGCGGGAGGGGTAACGAGCAGTACTTC	CASSPSGRGNEQYF	TRBV6-6	TRBJ2-7	-	TRBD2
TGTGCCAGCAGCTTAGGGGGCGAGCTAGGGTACGAGCAGTACTTC	CASSLGGELGYEQYF	TRBV7-4	TRBJ2-7	-	-
TGTGCCAGCTCACCACTAGTGGAGACAGGAACCTACAATGAGCAGTTCTTC	CASSPLVETGTYNEQFF	TRBV18	TRBJ2-1	-	-
TGTGCCACCAGTGATTCCAGTCGGGAGAGCTACGAGCAGTACTTC	CATSDSSRESYEQYF	TRBV24-1	TRBJ2-7	-	-
TGTGCCTGCCGAACAGGGAACTCCTACGAGCAGTACTTC	CACRTGNSYEQYF	TRBV30	TRBJ2-7	-	-
TGTGCCTGGAGTGTCCTCCGGAGGACTGAAGCTTTCTTT	CAWSVLRRTEAFF	TRBV30	TRBJ1-1	once	-
TGTGCCAGCAGCCAAGGAGGGTCAGAAAGCAATCAGCCCCAGCATTTT	CASSQGGSESNQPQHF	TRBV3-1/TRBV3-2	TRBJ1-5	-	-
TGTGCCAGCAGCAGGGACAGCAGGACCGGGGAGCTGTTTTTT	CASSRDSRTGELFF	TRBV7-9	TRBJ2-2	once	TRBD1
TGTGCCAGCAGTTTAGGGAGTTATGGTCAGCCCCAGCATTTT	CASSLGSYGQPQHF	TRBV27	TRBJ1-5	-	-
TGCGCCAGCAGCTTGGCCGGGACAGGGGGAACTGAAGCTTTCTTT	CASSLAGTGGTEAFF	TRBV5-1	TRBJ1-1	-	TRBD1
TGCGCCAGCAGCTTCGGCAACAGGAATAACTATGGCTACACCTTC	CASSFGNRNNYGYTF	TRBV5-1	TRBJ1-2	-	-
TGTGCCAGCAGCGCTAGGGGGTACGGGGAGCTGTTTTTT	CASSARGYGELFF	TRBV9	TRBJ2-2	-	-
TGTGCCAGCTCACCATTTTCGGCGGGGCAAGAGACCCAGTACTTC	CASSPFSAGQETQYF	TRBV18	TRBJ2-5	-	-
TGCGCCAGCAGCTGGAGCAGTCCCACCGAACCGAACACCGGGGAGCTGTTTTTT	CASSWSSPTEPNTGELFF	TRBV5-1	TRBJ2-2	-	-
TGTGCCAGCAGCCAAAATAGCGGGGACCTCTCCTACGAGCAGTACTTC	CASSQNSGDLSYEQYF	TRBV4-2	TRBJ2-7	-	TRBD2
TGTGCCAGTAGTATGGGATTGCTAGCGGGCGAGGAGACCCAGTACTTC	CASSMGLLAGEETQYF	TRBV19	TRBJ2-5	-	TRBD2